One and the same sample provided the 31 T cell receptor beta chains below, sequenced in a study of blood T cell repertoires in COVID-19. Profiled with immunoSEQ multiplex PCR; TCRdb holds only in-frame clones, not every one. The profile covers fewer than 250,000 clones, with approximately 85% appearing a single time and 9.1% taken by the ten largest. The sample was PBMCs or T cells enriched from blood (not recorded which). The receptor set was obtained from a woman aged 45-59 years with acute COVID-19.

The J gene is TRBJ2-7, the V gene TRBV27; 10 bases agree with TRBD2. Germline V gene data show CDR1 as MNHEY and CDR2 as SMNVEV (reference sequence). The V gene end was trimmed by 2 bases and the J gene end by 6 bases; junction bases not matched to a gene: 13. This CDR3 has 17 residues. The CDR3 DNA follows: TGTGCCAGCAGTTTAGGGCTAGCGGGGGCCCCTCTCCTCGAGCAGTACTTC. It is translated as CASSLGLAGAPLLEQYF.

V is TRBV5-1 and J is TRBJ2-2; 13 positions match TRBD2. The V segment lost 4 bases and the J segment 0 bases; nucleotides outside the gene matches: 6. Germline loops: CDR1 SGHRS, CDR2 YFSETQ. This CDR3 has 18 amino acids. The CDR3 here is CASSPGLAGETNTGELFF. The DNA for the CDR3 is TGCGCCAGCAGCCCCGGACTAGCGGGGGAGACGAACACCGGGGAGCTGTTTTTT. Full variable domain (rest looked up from reference TRBV5-1 and TRBJ2-2): KAGVTQTPRYLIKTRGQQVTLSCSPISGHRSVSWYQQTPGQGLQFLFEYFSETQRNKGNFPGRFSGRQFSNSRSEMNVSTLELGDSALYLCASSPGLAGETNTGELFFGEGSRLTVL.

V and J are TRBV7-9 and TRBJ2-7, with TRBD1 matching over 9 bases. Germline-derived CDR1 and CDR2 are SEHNR and FQNEAQ (reference sequence). The length of the CDR3 is 14 residues. The trim removed 4 bases at V and 4 bases at J, leaving 5 bases unmatched. CDR3 loop: CASSYSDRGYEQYF. The CDR3 coding sequence is TGTGCCAGCAGCTATTCGGACAGGGGATACGAGCAGTACTTC.

A single count supports this clone. This sequence joins TRBV7-9 and TRBJ2-7, with no clear D. V dropped 1 base and J dropped 1 base, with 11 bases sitting between them. Germline loops: CDR1 SEHNR, CDR2 FQNEAQ (reference sequence). This CDR3 comprises 15 residues. CDR3 sequence reads: CASSLVAGSSYEQYF. CDR3 DNA sequence: TGTGCCAGCAGCTTAGTTGCAGGAAGTTCCTACGAGCAGTACTTC.

The V gene is TRBV11-2, the J gene TRBJ2-4, with a tentative D call TRBD1 (6 bases). V dropped 3 bases and J dropped 8 bases, with 8 bases sitting between them. CDR1 is SGHAT and CDR2 is FQNNGV in the germline V gene. This CDR3 has 12 residues. In nucleotides, the CDR3 is TGTGCCAGCAGCTTGAACAGGGACATTCAGTACTTC. Translation gives CASSLNRDIQYF.

This chain uses TRBV4-1 with TRBJ2-1; the match to TRBD1 covers 7 bases. CDR1 MGHRA and CDR2 YSYEKL come from the germline V gene. J lost 10 bases, V lost 0 bases, and 6 bases had no gene match. The CDR3 covers 14 residues. The CDR3 reads CASSQERGGREQFF. The CDR3 DNA reads as TGCGCCAGCAGCCAAGAACGAGGGGGCCGCGAGCAGTTCTTC.

This chain uses TRBV19 with TRBJ1-3; possibly TRBD1 for D (6 bases). The germline V gene encodes CDR1 LNHDA and CDR2 SQIVND (reference sequence). V lost 3 bases to trimming and J lost 3 bases, with 12 bases between them. The CDR3 has 15 residues. The CDR3 sequence is CASSMAGQRGNTIYF. CDR3 nucleotide sequence: TGTGCCAGTAGTATGGCTGGACAGCGTGGAAACACCATATATTTT.

Remarks on this clone: Other DNA sequences in the same sample also yield this CDR3. The V and J genes are TRBV6-5 and TRBJ1-1; D gene ambiguous. Germline V lookup: CDR1 MNHEY, CDR2 SVGAGI. V was cut by 0 bases and J by 5 bases, with 7 bases left in between. This CDR3 contains 13 residues. The DNA for the CDR3 is TGTGCCAGCAGTTACTCGGGCGGGACTGAAGCTTTCTTT. Encoded protein: CASSYSGGTEAFF.

The sample holds one count of this clone. The chain links TRBV10-3 to TRBJ2-7, with D perhaps matching TRBD1 (6 bases). V lost 6 bases and J 6 bases, leaving 9 bases between the germline ends. The V gene's germline CDR1 is ENHRY and CDR2 SYGVKD. The CDR3 consists of 11 residues. CDR3 bases: TGTGCCATCAGCGCAGGGGCCGAGCAGTACTTC. Residues: CAISAGAEQYF.

This clone came up a few times. This rearrangement joins TRBV6-1 to TRBJ1-2; D is unresolved. This CDR3 is built from 14 residues. Trimming took off 0 bases at V and 4 bases at J, with 9 bases between the two ends. Germline values: CDR1 MNHNS, CDR2 SASEGT. The CDR3 sequence: CASSEALGSYGYTF. The CDR3 DNA reads TGTGCCAGCAGTGAAGCGTTGGGCAGCTATGGCTACACCTTC.

The chain couples TRBV3-1 (or the pseudogene TRBV3-2) to TRBJ1-6, with 7 bases lining up with TRBD1. The CDR3 totals 15 residues. V shed 0 bases, J shed 16 bases, and the junction held 12 bases outside the gene matches. Germline V CDR1 and CDR2: LGHDT, YNNKEL (reference sequence). The CDR3 DNA is TGTGCCAGCAGCCAAGATACTCGGACAGGCGCGGAACTCCACTTT. This codes for CASSQDTRTGAELHF.

CDR3 nucleotide sequence: TGTGCCAGTAGTATGAGGGGGCCCCGGTCTAATGAGCAGTTCTTC. This translates into CASSMRGPRSNEQFF. The rearrangement joins TRBV19 to TRBJ2-1; 7 bases match TRBD1. The CDR3 sequence is 15 residues long. Per the germline V gene, CDR1 is LNHDA and CDR2 is SQIVND (reference sequence). J lost 7 bases, V lost 3 bases, and 9 bases had no gene match.

The V gene is TRBV7-7, the J gene TRBJ2-1; 16 nucleotides agree with TRBD2. The CDR3 contains 18 residues. After removal of 3 bases from V and 0 bases from J, the junction contained 2 bases not matched to a gene. Germline CDR1 and CDR2: SSHAT and FNYEAQ (reference sequence). CDR3 region: CASSLGLAGGSSYNEQFF. The CDR3 bases are TGTGCCAGCAGCTTGGGACTAGCGGGGGGGAGCTCCTACAATGAGCAGTTCTTC.

The chain is built from TRBV14 and TRBJ1-2; tentative D call: TRBD1 (6 bases). V shed 0 bases and J shed 6 bases, with 20 bases lying between them. Germline V gene data show CDR1 as SGHDN and CDR2 as FVKESK. The CDR3 covers 17 residues. Here the CDR3 reads CASSQDLIPTGLNGYTF. Written as DNA, the CDR3 is TGTGCCAGCAGCCAAGATTTAATTCCGACAGGTTTAAATGGCTACACCTTC.

The chain combines TRBV7-2 with TRBJ2-1; perhaps TRBD1 as D (5 bases). V lost 0 bases and J 0 bases, leaving 9 bases between the germline ends. The CDR3 length is 16 residues. Germline CDR1 and CDR2: SGHTA and FQGNSA. The CDR3 nucleotides are TGTGCCAGCAGCTTAGCGCTTCAGGGCTCCTACAATGAGCAGTTCTTC. The encoded protein is CASSLALQGSYNEQFF. Full variable domain (outside the CDR3, taken from reference TRBV7-2 and TRBJ2-1): GAGVSQSPSNKVTEKGKDVELRCDPISGHTALYWYRQSLGQGLEFLIYFQGNSAPDKSGLPSDRFSAERTGGSVSTLTIQRTQQEDSAVYLCASSLALQGSYNEQFFGPGTRLTVL.

The chain carries TRBV5-4 and TRBJ1-4; TRBD1 aligns across 7 bases. Germline values: CDR1 SGHNT, CDR2 YYREEE (reference sequence). After removal of 2 bases from V and 3 bases from J, the junction contained 1 base not matched to a gene. CDR3 size: 14 residues. CDR3 DNA: TGTGCCAGCAGCTTAGGACAGGCTAATGAAAAACTGTTTTTT. It translates to CASSLGQANEKLFF.

The gene calls are TRBV4-1 and TRBJ2-5, with 7 bases aligning to TRBD1. The CDR3 length is 18 residues. Germline lookup yields CDR1 MGHRA and CDR2 YSYEKL. With 3 bases clipped from V and 4 bases from J, the junction kept 17 bases outside the gene matches. The CDR3: CASSQVPPYEGARETQYF. The DNA for the CDR3 is TGCGCCAGCAGCCAGGTTCCTCCCTACGAGGGGGCCCGAGAGACCCAGTACTTC.

This sequence joins TRBV18 and TRBJ1-1, with 7 bases identical to TRBD1. The CDR3 totals 14 residues. CDR1 KGHSH and CDR2 LQKENI come from the germline V gene. The trim removed 4 bases at V and 2 bases at J, leaving 4 bases unmatched. CDR3 sequence (DNA): TGTGCCAGCTCACAGGGACAGTTAAACACTGAAGCTTTCTTT. Translated: CASSQGQLNTEAFF.

The chain is built from TRBV10-3 and TRBJ2-1, with D perhaps matching TRBD2 (7 bases). Trimming removed 6 bases from V and 3 bases from J, with 12 bases in between. Per germline, CDR1 ENHRY and CDR2 SYGVKD. The CDR3 contains 14 residues. Written as DNA, the CDR3 is TGTGCCATCAGCCGGGGGGCCGTCTACAATGAGCAGTTCTTC. Amino acids: CAISRGAVYNEQFF.

In this sample, this clone turned up a few times. The chain recombines TRBV4-1 with TRBJ1-1, with 7 positions matching TRBD1. V shed 1 base, J shed 5 bases, and the junction held 4 bases outside the gene matches. The CDR3 consists of 14 residues. Per germline, CDR1 MGHRA and CDR2 YSYEKL. The CDR3 DNA follows: TGCGCCAGCAGCCAAGGCGCAGGGGGGACTGAAGCTTTCTTT. Translated: CASSQGAGGTEAFF.

This chain joins TRBV18 and TRBJ1-2, with D perhaps TRBD1 (5 bases). CDR3 length: 15 residues. Germline-derived CDR1 and CDR2 are KGHSH and LQKENI. V lost 3 bases to trimming and J lost 4 bases, with 15 bases between them. The CDR3 DNA is TGTGCCAGCTCACCTGAGAGGAACGGGGGCTATGGCTACACCTTC. This codes for CASSPERNGGYGYTF.

This clone was recorded a few times. The rearrangement uses TRBV30 and TRBJ1-5; D is unresolved. The CDR3 is 16 amino acids. With 1 base removed from V and 1 base from J, the gap between germline ends came to 14 bases. Germline V gene data show CDR1 as GTSNPN and CDR2 as SVGIG (reference sequence). Written as DNA, the CDR3 is TGTGCCTGGAGTGGGCCTGGAGGGTGGAGCAATCAGCCCCAGCATTTT. Its translation: CAWSGPGGWSNQPQHF.

This clone was seen a single time. This rearrangement joins TRBV27 to TRBJ1-5; 7 positions match TRBD1. Per the germline V gene, CDR1 is MNHEY and CDR2 is SMNVEV (reference sequence). The CDR3 is made up of 17 amino acids. V dropped 5 bases and J dropped 0; count of bases not matched to a gene: 10. The CDR3 loop is CASSPWTGAYSNQPQHF. CDR3 nucleotides: TGTGCCAGCAGTCCCTGGACAGGAGCCTATAGCAATCAGCCCCAGCATTTT.

This chain links TRBV7-2 with TRBJ1-5; D not resolved. The CDR3 runs 15 residues. Germline-derived CDR1 and CDR2 are SGHTA and FQGNSA. Between the trimmed V and J ends, which lost 7 bases and 2 bases, there was a span of 15 bases. CDR3 residues: CASTDTTRGNQPQHF. CDR3 nucleotide sequence: TGTGCCAGCACCGATACAACCCGTGGCAATCAGCCCCAGCATTTT.

A word on this clone: The identical CDR3 is also encoded by other nucleotide sequences in the sample. V usage is TRBV3-1 (or the pseudogene TRBV3-2) and J usage is TRBJ1-5; the match to TRBD1 covers 7 bases. The ends lost 4 bases at V and 2 bases at J; junction bases unmatched: 2. The CDR3 spans 14 residues. CDR1 and CDR2 from the germline V gene are LGHDT and YNNKEL (reference sequence). The CDR3 protein is CASSPGTGNQPQHF. The CDR3 region has the DNA TGTGCCAGCAGCCCTGGGACAGGCAATCAGCCCCAGCATTTT.

This chain connects TRBV6-6 to TRBJ1-5; TRBD1 aligns across 9 bases. V was pared by 6 bases and J by 4 bases, with 4 bases of the junction left unmatched. The CDR3 loop spans 14 amino acids. CDR1 and CDR2 (germline): MNHNY, SVGAGI (reference sequence). CDR3: CASRGGTGNQPQHF. The CDR3 DNA sequence: TGTGCCAGCAGAGGAGGGACAGGGAATCAGCCCCAGCATTTT.

This sequence joins TRBV6-6 and TRBJ2-3; perhaps TRBD2 as D (5 bases). Germline assignment: CDR1 MNHNY and CDR2 SVGAGI (reference sequence). CDR3 length: 13 amino acids. The CDR3 region is CASERVSTDTQYF. DNA of the CDR3: TGTGCAAGCGAGAGGGTCAGCACAGATACGCAGTATTTT.

V and J are TRBV5-8 and TRBJ1-2; no clear D. CDR1 and CDR2 (germline): SGHTS, YDEGEE. CDR3 length: 13 amino acids. With 2 bases removed from V and 0 bases from J, the gap between germline ends came to 5 bases. CDR3 DNA: TGTGCCAGCAGCTTAACAGCTAACTATGGCTACACCTTC. Translated: CASSLTANYGYTF.

The CDR3 loop is CASSPFGGGAGEQYF. The DNA of the CDR3 is TGTGCCAGCAGCCCTTTTGGCGGGGGTGCCGGGGAGCAGTACTTC. This sequence joins TRBV3-1 (or the pseudogene TRBV3-2) and TRBJ2-7, with TRBD2 matching over 7 bases. V was pared by 4 bases and J by 7 bases, with 13 bases of the junction left unmatched. Germline lookup yields CDR1 LGHDT and CDR2 YNNKEL (reference sequence). The CDR3 loop spans 15 amino acids.

The chain recombines TRBV7-8 with TRBJ2-3, with 9 bases lining up with TRBD2. CDR1 is SGHVS, CDR2 FQNEAQ, per germline. Losses at the gene ends were 5 bases for V and 0 bases for J; bases not matched to a gene: 9. This CDR3 comprises 17 residues. CDR3 protein: CASSLFVAGASTDTQYF. CDR3 DNA sequence: TGTGCCAGCAGCCTGTTCGTAGCGGGGGCCAGCACAGATACGCAGTATTTT. The whole variable domain, filled in from reference TRBV7-8 and TRBJ2-3, reads GAGVSQSPRYKVAKRGQDVALRCDPISGHVSLFWYQQALGQGPEFLTYFQNEAQLDKSGLPSDRFFAERPEGSVSTLKIQRTQQEDSAVYLCASSLFVAGASTDTQYFGPGTRLTVL.

The gene calls are TRBV19 and TRBJ1-2; 9 bases match TRBD1. The J segment lost 4 bases and the V segment lost 7 bases, leaving 13 bases of the junction unmatched. The CDR3 consists of 16 residues. Germline V CDR1 and CDR2: LNHDA, SQIVND (reference sequence). The CDR3 nucleotides are TGTGCCAGTACCCAAATCCGGGGACAGGGTTCCTATGGCTACACCTTC. Translation gives CASTQIRGQGSYGYTF.